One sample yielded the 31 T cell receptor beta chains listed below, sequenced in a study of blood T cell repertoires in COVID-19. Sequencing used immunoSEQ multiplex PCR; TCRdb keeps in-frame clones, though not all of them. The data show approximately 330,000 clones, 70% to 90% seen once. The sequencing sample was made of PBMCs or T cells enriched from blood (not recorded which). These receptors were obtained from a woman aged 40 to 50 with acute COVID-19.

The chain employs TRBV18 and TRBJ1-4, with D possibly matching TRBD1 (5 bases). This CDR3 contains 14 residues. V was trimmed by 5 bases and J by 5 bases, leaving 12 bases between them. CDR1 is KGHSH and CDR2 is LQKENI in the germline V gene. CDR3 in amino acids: CASSSGTENEKLFF. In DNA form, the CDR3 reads TGTGCCAGCTCAAGCGGGACGGAAAATGAAAAACTGTTTTTT. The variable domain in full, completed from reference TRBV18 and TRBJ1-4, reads NAGVMQNPRHLVRRRGQEARLRCSPMKGHSHVYWYRQLPEEGLKFMVYLQKENIIDESGMPKERFSAEFPKEGPSILRIQQVVRGDSAAYFCASSSGTENEKLFFGSGTQLSVL.

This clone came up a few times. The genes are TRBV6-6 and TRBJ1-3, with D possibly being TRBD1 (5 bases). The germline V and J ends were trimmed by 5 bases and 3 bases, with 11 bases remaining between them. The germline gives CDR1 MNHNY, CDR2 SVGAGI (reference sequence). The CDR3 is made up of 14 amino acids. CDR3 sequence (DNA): TGTGCCAGCAGTACTCCGGGGGATGGAAACACCATATATTTT. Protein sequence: CASSTPGDGNTIYF.

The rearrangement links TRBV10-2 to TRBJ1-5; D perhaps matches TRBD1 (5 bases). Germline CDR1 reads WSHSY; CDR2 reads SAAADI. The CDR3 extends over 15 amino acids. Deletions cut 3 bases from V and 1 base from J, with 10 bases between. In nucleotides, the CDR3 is TGCGCCAGCAGTGAAGGGGCTTGGAGCAATCAGCCCCAGCATTTT. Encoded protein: CASSEGAWSNQPQHF.

The CDR3: CASEGAGSYQPQHF. The CDR3 DNA sequence: TGTGCCAGCGAGGGGGCCGGGAGTTATCAGCCCCAGCATTTT. The chain links TRBV28 to TRBJ1-5, with 7 nucleotides matching TRBD1. Looked up from germline, CDR1 is MDHEN and CDR2 is SYDVKM. Unmatched junction bases numbered 9, after V lost 8 bases and J lost 5 bases. The CDR3 is 14 amino acids.

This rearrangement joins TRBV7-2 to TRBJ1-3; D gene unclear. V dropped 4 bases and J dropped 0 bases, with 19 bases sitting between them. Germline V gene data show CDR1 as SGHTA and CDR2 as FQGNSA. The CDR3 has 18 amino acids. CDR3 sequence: CASSSPGRSPSSGNTIYF. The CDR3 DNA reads TGTGCCAGCAGCTCCCCCGGGAGGAGCCCGAGCTCTGGAAACACCATATATTTT.

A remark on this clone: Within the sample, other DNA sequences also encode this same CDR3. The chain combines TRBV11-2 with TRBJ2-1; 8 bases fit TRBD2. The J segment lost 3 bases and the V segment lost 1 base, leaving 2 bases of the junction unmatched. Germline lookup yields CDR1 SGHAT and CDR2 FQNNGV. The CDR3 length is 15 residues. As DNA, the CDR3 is TGTGCCAGCAGCTTAGTCCGGGGGGGCTACAATGAGCAGTTCTTC. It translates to CASSLVRGGYNEQFF.

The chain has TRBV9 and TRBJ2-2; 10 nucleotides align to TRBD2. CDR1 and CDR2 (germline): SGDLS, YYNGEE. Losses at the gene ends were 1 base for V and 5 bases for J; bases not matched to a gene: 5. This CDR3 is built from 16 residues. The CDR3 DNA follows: TGTGCCAGCAGCGTACTAGCGGGAGCGAGGACCGGGGAGCTGTTTTTT. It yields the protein CASSVLAGARTGELFF. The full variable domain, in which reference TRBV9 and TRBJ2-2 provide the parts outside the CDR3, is DSGVTQTPKHLITATGQRVTLRCSPRSGDLSVYWYQQSLDQGLQFLIQYYNGEERAKGNILERFSAQQFPDLHSELNLSSLELGDSALYFCASSVLAGARTGELFFGEGSRLTVL.

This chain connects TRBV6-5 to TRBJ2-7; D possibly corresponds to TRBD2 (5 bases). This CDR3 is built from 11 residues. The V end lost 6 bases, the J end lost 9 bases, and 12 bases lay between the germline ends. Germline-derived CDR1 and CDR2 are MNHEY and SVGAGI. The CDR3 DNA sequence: TGTGCCAGCAGCTCGGGGAGTGGGCAGTACTTC. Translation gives CASSSGSGQYF.

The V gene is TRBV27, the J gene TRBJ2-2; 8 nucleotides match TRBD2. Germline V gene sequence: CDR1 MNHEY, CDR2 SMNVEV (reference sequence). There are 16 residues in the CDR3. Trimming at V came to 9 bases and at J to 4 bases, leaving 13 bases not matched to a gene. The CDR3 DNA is TGTGCCAGTGGGAGAGGGACTAGAGTTTTCACCGGGGAGCTGTTTTTT. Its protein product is CASGRGTRVFTGELFF.

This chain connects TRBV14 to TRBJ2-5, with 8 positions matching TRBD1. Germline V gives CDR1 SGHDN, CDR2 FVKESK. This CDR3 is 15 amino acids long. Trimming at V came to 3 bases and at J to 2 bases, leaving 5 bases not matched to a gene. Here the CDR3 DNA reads TGTGCCAGCAGCCATTTGGACAGGGAACAAGAGACCCAGTACTTC. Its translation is CASSHLDREQETQYF.

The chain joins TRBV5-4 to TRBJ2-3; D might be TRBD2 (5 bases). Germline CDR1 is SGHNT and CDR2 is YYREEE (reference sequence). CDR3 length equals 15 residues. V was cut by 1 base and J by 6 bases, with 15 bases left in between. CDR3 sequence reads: CASSLSQAGWDTQYF. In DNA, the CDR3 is TGTGCCAGCAGCTTGTCTCAGGCGGGCTGGGATACGCAGTATTTT.

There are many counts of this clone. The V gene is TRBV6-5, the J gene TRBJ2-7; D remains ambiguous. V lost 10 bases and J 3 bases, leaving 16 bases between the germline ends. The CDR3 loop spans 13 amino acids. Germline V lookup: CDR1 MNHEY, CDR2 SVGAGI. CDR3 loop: CATNYDPRYEQYF. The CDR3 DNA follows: TGTGCCACCAACTACGACCCCCGCTACGAGCAGTACTTC.

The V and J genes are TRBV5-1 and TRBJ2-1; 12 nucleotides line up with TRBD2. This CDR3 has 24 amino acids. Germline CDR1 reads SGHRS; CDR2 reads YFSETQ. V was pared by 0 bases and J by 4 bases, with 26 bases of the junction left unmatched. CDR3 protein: CASSLDPGLAGQSPLEYPYNEQFF. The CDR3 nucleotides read TGCGCCAGCAGCTTGGATCCGGGACTAGCGGGCCAAAGTCCCCTAGAGTACCCATACAATGAGCAGTTCTTC.

In nucleotides, the CDR3 is TGTGCCAGCAGCTGGCTGCAAGCAACTAATGAAAAACTGTTTTTT. Its translation: CASSWLQATNEKLFF. V gene TRBV7-2 combines with J gene TRBJ1-4; no definite D call. Germline assignment: CDR1 SGHTA and CDR2 FQGNSA. The CDR3 runs 15 residues. V lost 4 bases and J 0 bases, leaving 9 bases between the germline ends.

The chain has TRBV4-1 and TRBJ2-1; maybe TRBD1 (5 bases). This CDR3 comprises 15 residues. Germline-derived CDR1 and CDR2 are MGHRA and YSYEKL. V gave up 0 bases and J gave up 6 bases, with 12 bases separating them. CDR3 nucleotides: TGCGCCAGCAGCCAAGAACCGGCAGGGTTCAATGAGCAGTTCTTC. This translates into CASSQEPAGFNEQFF.

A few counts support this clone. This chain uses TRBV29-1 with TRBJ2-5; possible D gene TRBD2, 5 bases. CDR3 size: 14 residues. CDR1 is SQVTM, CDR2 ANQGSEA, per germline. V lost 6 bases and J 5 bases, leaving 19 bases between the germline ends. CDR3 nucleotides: TGCAGCGTCTATGGCGGGTATTTCGGGGAGACCCAGTACTTC. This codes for CSVYGGYFGETQYF.

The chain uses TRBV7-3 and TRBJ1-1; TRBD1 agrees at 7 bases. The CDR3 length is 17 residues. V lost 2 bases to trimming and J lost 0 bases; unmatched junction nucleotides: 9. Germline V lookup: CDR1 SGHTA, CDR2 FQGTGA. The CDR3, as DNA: TGTGCCAGCAGCTTACAGGGGGGTATCCCCATGAACACTGAAGCTTTCTTT. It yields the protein CASSLQGGIPMNTEAFF.

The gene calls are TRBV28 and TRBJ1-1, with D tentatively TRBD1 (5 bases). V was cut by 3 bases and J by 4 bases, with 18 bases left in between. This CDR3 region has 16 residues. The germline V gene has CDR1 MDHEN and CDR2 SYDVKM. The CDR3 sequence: CASSLTPGLGGTEAFF. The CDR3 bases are TGTGCCAGCAGTTTGACTCCAGGGCTCGGTGGCACTGAAGCTTTCTTT.

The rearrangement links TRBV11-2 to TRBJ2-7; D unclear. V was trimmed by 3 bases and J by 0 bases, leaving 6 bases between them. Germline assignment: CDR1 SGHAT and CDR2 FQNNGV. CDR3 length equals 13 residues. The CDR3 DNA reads TGTGCCAGCAGCTTGGTGGCCTCCTACGAGCAGTACTTC. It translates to CASSLVASYEQYF.

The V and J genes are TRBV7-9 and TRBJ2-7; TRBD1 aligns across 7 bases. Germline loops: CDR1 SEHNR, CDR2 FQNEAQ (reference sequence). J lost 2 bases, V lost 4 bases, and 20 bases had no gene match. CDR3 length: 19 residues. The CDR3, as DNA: TGTGCCAGCAGCTCGCCACGGGGCAGGGGGAAAGGGGTCACCTACGAGCAGTACTTC. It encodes CASSSPRGRGKGVTYEQYF. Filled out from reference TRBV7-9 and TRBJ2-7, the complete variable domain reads DTGVSQNPRHKITKRGQNVTFRCDPISEHNRLYWYRQTLGQGPEFLTYFQNEAQLEKSRLLSDRFSAERPKGSFSTLEIQRTEQGDSAMYLCASSSPRGRGKGVTYEQYFGPGTRLTVT.

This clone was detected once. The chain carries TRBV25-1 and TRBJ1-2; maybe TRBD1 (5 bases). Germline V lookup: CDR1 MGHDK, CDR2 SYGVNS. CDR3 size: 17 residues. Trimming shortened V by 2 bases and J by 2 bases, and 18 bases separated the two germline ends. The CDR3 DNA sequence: TGTGCCAGCAGTGAAGCAGACAGCGCTTACCGGAACTATGGCTACACCTTC. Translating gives CASSEADSAYRNYGYTF.

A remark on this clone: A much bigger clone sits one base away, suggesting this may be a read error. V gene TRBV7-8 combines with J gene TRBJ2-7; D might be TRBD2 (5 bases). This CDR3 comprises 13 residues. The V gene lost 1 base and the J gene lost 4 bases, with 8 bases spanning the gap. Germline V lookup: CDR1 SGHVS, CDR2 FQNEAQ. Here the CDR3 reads CASSLEGLYEQYF. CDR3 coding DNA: TGTGCCAGCAGCTTAGAAGGACTTTACGAGCAGTACTTC.

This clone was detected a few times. The CDR3 sequence is CASSIERRTGLGYTF. CDR3 nucleotide sequence: TGTGCCAGTAGTATAGAACGACGTACAGGGTTGGGCTACACCTTC. V and J are TRBV19 and TRBJ1-2, with D possibly matching TRBD1 (6 bases). The CDR3 has 15 residues. The germline CDR1 and CDR2 sequences are LNHDA and SQIVND (reference sequence). Between the trimmed V and J ends, which lost 0 bases and 8 bases, there was a span of 16 bases.

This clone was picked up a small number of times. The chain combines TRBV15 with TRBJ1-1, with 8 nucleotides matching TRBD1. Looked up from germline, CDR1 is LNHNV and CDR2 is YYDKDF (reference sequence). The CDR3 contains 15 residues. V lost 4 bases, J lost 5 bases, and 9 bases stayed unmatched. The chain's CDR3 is CATSTGNTGGTEAFF. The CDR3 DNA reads TGTGCCACCAGCACAGGAAATACAGGGGGGACTGAAGCTTTCTTT.

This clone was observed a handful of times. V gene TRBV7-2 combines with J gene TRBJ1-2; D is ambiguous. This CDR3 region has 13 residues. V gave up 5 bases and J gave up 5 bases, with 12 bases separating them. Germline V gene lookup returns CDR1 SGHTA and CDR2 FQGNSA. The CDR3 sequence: CASSPRGGYGYTF. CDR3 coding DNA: TGTGCCAGCAGCCCCCGGGGAGGGTATGGCTACACCTTC.

The CDR3 region is CASSGSGRADNEQFF. As DNA, the CDR3 is TGTGCCAGCAGTGGTAGCGGGAGGGCCGACAATGAGCAGTTCTTC. The rearrangement uses TRBV6-4 and TRBJ2-1, with TRBD2 identical over 11 bases. Germline V gene lookup returns CDR1 MRHNA and CDR2 SNTAGT. Trimming cost V 4 bases and J 5 bases; bases outside gene matches: 4. The CDR3 spans 15 residues.

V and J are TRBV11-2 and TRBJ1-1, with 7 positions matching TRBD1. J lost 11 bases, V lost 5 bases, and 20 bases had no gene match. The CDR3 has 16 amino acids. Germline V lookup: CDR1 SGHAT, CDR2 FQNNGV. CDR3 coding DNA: TGTGCCAGCAGCCAGACGATTGGGGATTCGGACAGGCGGGCTTTCTTT. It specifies CASSQTIGDSDRRAFF.

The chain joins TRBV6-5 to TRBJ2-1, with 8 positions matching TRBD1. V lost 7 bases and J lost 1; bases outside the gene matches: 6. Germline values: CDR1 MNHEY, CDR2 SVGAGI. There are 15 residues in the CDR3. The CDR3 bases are TGTGCCAGCACCTACAGGGGGGAGTCCTACAATGAGCAGTTCTTC. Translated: CASTYRGESYNEQFF.

This CDR3 reads CASSFRSGQPQHF. In nucleotides, the CDR3 is TGTGCCAGCAGTTTTCGCTCGGGACAGCCCCAGCATTTT. The chain has TRBV28 and TRBJ1-5; D remains unclear. V was cut by 3 bases and J by 7 bases, with 10 bases left in between. Germline CDR1 is MDHEN and CDR2 is SYDVKM. CDR3 length: 13 amino acids.

The DNA of the CDR3 is TGCGCCAGCAGCCAAGATCCGGTCTCAGGGCGAGGAAATGAGCAGTTCTTC. Its protein product is CASSQDPVSGRGNEQFF. This chain uses TRBV4-1 with TRBJ2-1, with D possibly being TRBD1 (5 bases). V was shortened by 0 bases and J by 7 bases, with 19 bases between the two germline ends. CDR3 length: 17 residues. CDR1 is MGHRA and CDR2 is YSYEKL in the germline V gene.

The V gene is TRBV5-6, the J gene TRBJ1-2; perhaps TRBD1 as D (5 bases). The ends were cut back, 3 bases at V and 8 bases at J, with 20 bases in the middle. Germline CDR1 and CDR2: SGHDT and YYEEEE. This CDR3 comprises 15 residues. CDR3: CASSWDGTPGGGYTF. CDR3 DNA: TGTGCCAGCAGCTGGGATGGGACCCCTGGGGGGGGCTACACCTTC.